The rows below give T cell receptor beta chains drawn from one sample of a study of OX40 agonist ivuxolimab in advanced cancers. Data came from immunoSEQ multiplex PCR; TCRdb stores just in-frame clones and leaves some out. The data contain 9,300 or so clones, about 66% of them seen just once; the ten biggest clones take up about 24%. Sequenced here: CD4+ or CD8+ T cells sorted from blood, sampled in a trial of the OX40 agonist ivuxolimab. The receptors stem from an adult with an advanced solid tumor such as melanoma, head and neck, liver or kidney cancer. Each CDR3 is given with its conserved first and last residue.

j_call: TRBJ1-5; v_call: TRBV6-1; cdr3_aa: CASRPRTDSNQPQHF
j_call: TRBJ1-5; v_call: TRBV6-6; cdr3_aa: CASWDRGPNQPQHF
j_call: TRBJ1-1; v_call: TRBV25-1; cdr3_aa: CASKLGGQLEAFF
j_call: TRBJ2-5; v_call: TRBV7-6; cdr3_aa: CASSLARGVGETQYF
j_call: TRBJ2-7; v_call: TRBV20-1; cdr3_aa: CSGARNEQYF
j_call: TRBJ2-7; v_call: TRBV7-2; cdr3_aa: CASSPITGSHEQYF
j_call: TRBJ1-1; v_call: TRBV4-3; cdr3_aa: CASSQGENTEAFF
j_call: TRBJ2-5; v_call: TRBV4-1; cdr3_aa: CASSHIPASGILKETQYF
j_call: TRBJ2-5; v_call: TRBV4-1; cdr3_aa: CASSQEGFQETQYF
j_call: TRBJ1-1; v_call: TRBV4-1; cdr3_aa: CASSPGTMNTEAFF
j_call: TRBJ2-1; v_call: TRBV6-5; cdr3_aa: CASSAGTGSAEQFF
j_call: TRBJ2-1; v_call: TRBV14; cdr3_aa: CASSRTSGGGLEQFF
j_call: TRBJ2-2; v_call: TRBV5-4; cdr3_aa: CASSSEVPGELFF
j_call: TRBJ2-7; v_call: TRBV11-3; cdr3_aa: CASSSEPSYEQYF
j_call: TRBJ2-7; v_call: TRBV7-9; cdr3_aa: CASSFIRDYLSREQYF
j_call: TRBJ2-3; v_call: TRBV18; cdr3_aa: CASSPGGDTQYF
j_call: TRBJ1-4; v_call: TRBV7-9; cdr3_aa: CASSHHSTLNEKLFF
j_call: TRBJ1-5; v_call: TRBV28; cdr3_aa: CASSSRTGVNQPQHF
j_call: TRBJ1-3; v_call: TRBV29-1; cdr3_aa: CSVEGPGFLSGNTIYF
j_call: TRBJ1-2; v_call: TRBV6-1; cdr3_aa: CASSETVQGGFILYGYTF
j_call: TRBJ2-1; v_call: TRBV11-1; cdr3_aa: CASSLGMGRPYNEQFF
j_call: TRBJ2-7; v_call: TRBV9; cdr3_aa: CASSVGLAGSYEQYF
j_call: TRBJ2-1; v_call: TRBV27; cdr3_aa: CASSPSVGFYNEQFF
j_call: TRBJ2-1; v_call: TRBV28; cdr3_aa: CAAKRLGTSNNEQFF
j_call: TRBJ1-2; v_call: TRBV19; cdr3_aa: CASIDRDRDDGYTF
j_call: TRBJ1-3; v_call: TRBV6-6; cdr3_aa: CASSPYDRFSGNTIYF
j_call: TRBJ2-5; v_call: TRBV4-3; cdr3_aa: CASSSSQGAGGETQYF
j_call: TRBJ2-7; v_call: TRBV5-5; cdr3_aa: CASSLGMGGGEQYF
j_call: TRBJ2-5; v_call: TRBV7-3; cdr3_aa: CASSSPSQETQYF
j_call: TRBJ2-7; v_call: TRBV7-3; cdr3_aa: CASITDNEQYF
j_call: TRBJ2-7; v_call: TRBV12-5; cdr3_aa: CASARGQGAYEQYF
j_call: TRBJ2-7; v_call: TRBV7-8; cdr3_aa: CASSEPESAYEQYF
j_call: TRBJ1-4; v_call: TRBV30; cdr3_aa: CAWNGQGVDEKLFF
j_call: TRBJ2-1; v_call: TRBV29-1; cdr3_aa: CSVERRDNEQFF
j_call: TRBJ2-4; v_call: TRBV4-1; cdr3_aa: CASSQDLSGGAKNIQYF
j_call: TRBJ2-1; v_call: TRBV2; cdr3_aa: CASSEMTSGGNGEQFF
j_call: TRBJ2-2; v_call: TRBV9; cdr3_aa: CASSVEVLAGSGELFF
j_call: TRBJ2-7; v_call: TRBV5-4; cdr3_aa: CASSSGLVSYEQYF
j_call: TRBJ1-4; v_call: TRBV7-9; cdr3_aa: CASSSRRDNNEKLFF
j_call: TRBJ2-3; v_call: TRBV29-1; cdr3_aa: CSVEDWSSGSATDTQYF
j_call: TRBJ2-5; v_call: TRBV15; cdr3_aa: CATSRDRASGRAYETQYF
j_call: TRBJ2-7; v_call: TRBV5-6; cdr3_aa: CASSLADEQYF
j_call: TRBJ2-7; v_call: TRBV9; cdr3_aa: CASSVGPPYEQYF
j_call: TRBJ2-7; v_call: TRBV4-1; cdr3_aa: CASSPDSSYEQYF
j_call: TRBJ2-1; v_call: TRBV9; cdr3_aa: CASSFSRTGDDNEQFF
j_call: TRBJ2-3; v_call: TRBV30; cdr3_aa: CAWSVLPDTQYF
j_call: TRBJ2-1; v_call: TRBV2; cdr3_aa: CASTVGGYNEQFF
j_call: TRBJ2-7; v_call: TRBV6-6; cdr3_aa: CASSYSTGSSSYEQYF
j_call: TRBJ2-6; v_call: TRBV27; cdr3_aa: CASSPQAISSGANVLTF
j_call: TRBJ2-3; v_call: TRBV9; cdr3_aa: CASSVSGTGGGTDTQYF
j_call: TRBJ2-7; v_call: TRBV6-5; cdr3_aa: CASSGQGYYEQYF
j_call: TRBJ1-5; v_call: TRBV4-1; cdr3_aa: CASSQDRGENQPQHF
j_call: TRBJ2-3; v_call: TRBV19; cdr3_aa: CASSISRGVTDTQYF
j_call: TRBJ2-7; v_call: TRBV5-7; cdr3_aa: CASSLVGWGTYEQYF
j_call: TRBJ2-7; v_call: TRBV11-2; cdr3_aa: CASSPGGLLSYEQYF
j_call: TRBJ2-6; v_call: TRBV6-1; cdr3_aa: CASSEEKSGANVLTF
j_call: TRBJ1-4; v_call: TRBV28; cdr3_aa: CASGIDNEKLFF
j_call: TRBJ2-7; v_call: TRBV28; cdr3_aa: CASSARTGDSEQYF
j_call: TRBJ2-5; v_call: TRBV7-9; cdr3_aa: CASSARQGEQETQYF
j_call: TRBJ1-1; v_call: TRBV19; cdr3_aa: CASSQRDRWIEAFF